These 32 T cell receptor beta chains came from one sample sequenced in a study of OX40 agonist ivuxolimab in advanced cancers. TCRdb's table, derived via immunoSEQ multiplex PCR, lists solely in-frame clones and lacks some. This table has 9,000 to 10,000 clones, roughly 71% appearing once. The material sequenced was CD4+ or CD8+ T cells sorted from blood, taken in a trial of the OX40 agonist ivuxolimab. The receptors were gathered from an adult with an advanced solid tumor such as melanoma, head and neck, liver or kidney cancer.

V is TRBV11-2 and J is TRBJ2-7, with TRBD1 identical over 7 bases. Trimming removed 6 bases from V and 2 bases from J; junction bases left unmatched: 4. The CDR3 covers 13 residues. The germline CDR1 and CDR2 sequences are SGHAT and FQNNGV. The chain's CDR3 is CASRGTAPYEQYF. The CDR3, as DNA: TGTGCCAGCAGGGGGACAGCCCCCTACGAGCAGTACTTC.

The chain recombines TRBV13 with TRBJ2-5; perhaps TRBD2 as D (6 bases). Per germline, CDR1 PRHDT and CDR2 FYEKMQ (reference sequence). This CDR3 comprises 16 residues. Trimming removed 0 bases from V and 4 bases from J, with 15 bases in between. This CDR3 reads CASSLGTSWSGETQYF. For the CDR3, the DNA is TGTGCCAGCAGCTTAGGCACTAGCTGGTCGGGAGAGACCCAGTACTTC. The whole variable domain, remainder taken from reference TRBV13 and TRBJ2-5, is AAGVIQSPRHLIKEKRETATLKCYPIPRHDTVYWYQQGPGQDPQFLISFYEKMQSDKGSIPDRFSAQQFSDYHSELNMSSLELGDSALYFCASSLGTSWSGETQYFGPGTRLLVL.

This clone is medium-sized. The chain combines TRBV6-5 with TRBJ1-1, with 8 bases aligning to TRBD1. Germline CDR1 is MNHEY and CDR2 is SVGAGI. V shed 2 bases, J shed 5 bases, and the junction held 7 bases outside the gene matches. The CDR3 is 15 amino acids. The CDR3 coding sequence is TGTGCCAGCAGTTACACCGGGACAGGTGGGACTGAAGCTTTCTTT. Translation gives CASSYTGTGGTEAFF.

The V call is TRBV11-2, the J call TRBJ2-7; 9 positions agree with TRBD1. V lost 4 bases and J lost 5; bases outside the gene matches: 6. Germline lookup yields CDR1 SGHAT and CDR2 FQNNGV. The CDR3 extends over 14 amino acids. As DNA, the CDR3 is TGTGCCAGCAGCTCAGGGACAGGGTTCCACGAGCAGTACTTC. Protein: CASSSGTGFHEQYF.

The chain uses TRBV28 and TRBJ1-2; TRBD1 matches 7 bases. The V gene's germline CDR1 is MDHEN and CDR2 SYDVKM. The CDR3 has 14 residues. V trimming: 2 bases; J trimming: 4 bases; junction bases outside the gene matches: 4. This CDR3 is CASSLKGAAYGYTF. Here the CDR3 DNA reads TGTGCCAGCAGTTTAAAGGGGGCGGCCTATGGCTACACCTTC.

This clone was counted only a few times. The chain joins TRBV4-2 to TRBJ1-3; 9 bases are shared with TRBD1. CDR3 size: 16 residues. J was trimmed by 3 bases and V by 1 base; bases with no gene match: 4. The germline V gene has CDR1 LGHNA and CDR2 YNFKEQ. The CDR3 spells CASSQAPTGGGNTIYF. Written as DNA, the CDR3 is TGTGCCAGCAGCCAAGCTCCGACAGGGGGTGGAAACACCATATATTTT.

The chain uses TRBV5-6 and TRBJ2-1, with 9 bases that match TRBD2. V lost 0 bases to trimming and J lost 10 bases; unmatched junction nucleotides: 5. The V gene's germline CDR1 is SGHDT and CDR2 YYEEEE. CDR3 size: 14 residues. The CDR3 spells CASSLGLAVREQFF. The CDR3, as DNA: TGTGCCAGCAGCTTGGGACTAGCGGTCAGGGAGCAGTTCTTC.

The chain joins TRBV11-2 to TRBJ1-2; 7 positions agree with TRBD1. Looked up from germline, CDR1 is SGHAT and CDR2 is FQNNGV. The CDR3 is 14 residues long. V shed 5 bases, J shed 2 bases, and the junction held 5 bases outside the gene matches. The CDR3 sequence is CASSSPGQNYGYTF. The CDR3 bases are TGTGCCAGCAGCAGCCCGGGACAGAACTATGGCTACACCTTC. The entire variable domain, with the rest obtained from reference TRBV11-2 and TRBJ1-2, is as follows: EAGVAQSPRYKIIEKRQSVAFWCNPISGHATLYWYQQILGQGPKLLIQFQNNGVVDDSQLPKDRFSAERLKGVDSTLKIQPAKLEDSAVYLCASSSPGQNYGYTFGSGTRLTVV.

The chain carries TRBV27 and TRBJ2-3; D remains ambiguous. Trimming removed 2 bases from V and 0 bases from J, with 9 bases in between. The germline V gene encodes CDR1 MNHEY and CDR2 SMNVEV (reference sequence). The CDR3 spans 15 residues. The CDR3 DNA reads TGTGCCAGCAGTTTAGGATTTACTAGCACAGATACGCAGTATTTT. Residues: CASSLGFTSTDTQYF.

The chain joins TRBV10-1 to TRBJ2-5; 11 bases align to TRBD1. The V segment lost 0 bases and the J segment 6 bases; nucleotides outside the gene matches: 9. The CDR3 totals 17 residues. Germline V CDR1 and CDR2: WNHNN, SYGVQD (reference sequence). CDR3 nucleotide sequence: TGCGCCAGCAGTGAGTCGTACGGACAGGGGGCGCAGAAGACCCAGTACTTC. Translating it yields CASSESYGQGAQKTQYF.

The chain has TRBV27 and TRBJ2-1, with D perhaps matching TRBD1 (6 bases). The CDR3 extends over 13 amino acids. V was trimmed by 5 bases and J by 5 bases, leaving 10 bases between them. The germline CDR1 and CDR2 sequences are MNHEY and SMNVEV (reference sequence). As DNA, the CDR3 is TGTGCCAGCAGTGTAGGACAGAACAATGAGCAGTTCTTC. This encodes CASSVGQNNEQFF.

The sample holds a few counts of this clone. The chain joins TRBV16 to TRBJ2-1; maybe TRBD2 (6 bases). This CDR3 spans 15 amino acids. The germline gives CDR1 KGHSY, CDR2 FQNENV. Trimming took off 1 base at V and 0 bases at J, with 7 bases between the two ends. In nucleotides, the CDR3 is TGTGCCAGCAGCCAATTCGGGAGCTCCTACAATGAGCAGTTCTTC. Protein: CASSQFGSSYNEQFF.

CDR3 sequence: CASSQRRGRAEEQFF. The CDR3 nucleotides read TGCGCCAGCAGCCAACGGCGGGGTCGGGCGGAGGAGCAGTTCTTC. The J gene is TRBJ2-1, the V gene TRBV4-3; TRBD2 is a possible D gene (6 bases). Germline values: CDR1 LGHNA, CDR2 YSLEER. This CDR3 comprises 15 residues. Trimming took 2 bases from V and 10 from J, leaving 18 bases between them.

This clone was counted at least ten times. The chain couples TRBV11-3 to TRBJ1-2; 7 nucleotides line up with TRBD1. CDR1 is SGHNT and CDR2 is YENEEA in the germline V gene. The CDR3 spans 14 residues. J lost 2 bases, V lost 5 bases, and 5 bases had no gene match. The CDR3 coding sequence is TGTGCCAGCAGCAGCCCGGGACAGAACTATGGCTACACCTTC. Its protein product is CASSSPGQNYGYTF. The full variable domain, its missing parts supplied by reference TRBV11-3 and TRBJ1-2, is EAGVVQSPRYKIIEKKQPVAFWCNPISGHNTLYWYLQNLGQGPELLIRYENEEAVDDSQLPKDRFSAERLKGVDSTLKIQPAELGDSAVYLCASSSPGQNYGYTFGSGTRLTVV.

This chain connects TRBV13 to TRBJ1-4, with unresolved D. Germline V gene data show CDR1 as PRHDT and CDR2 as FYEKMQ (reference sequence). The CDR3 totals 16 residues. V shed 5 bases and J shed 3 bases, with 16 bases lying between them. The CDR3 protein is CASSPRSGGSNEKLFF. The CDR3 bases are TGTGCCAGCAGCCCGCGGTCAGGAGGTTCTAATGAAAAACTGTTTTTT.

This clone appeared a few times. The chain combines TRBV5-8 with TRBJ2-3; D is uncertain. Germline V gives CDR1 SGHTS, CDR2 YDEGEE. V was pared by 4 bases and J by 4 bases, with 16 bases between. This CDR3 region has 15 residues. The CDR3 DNA follows: TGTGCCAGCAGCAGGGCGTGGGGTGAGGCAGATACGCAGTATTTT. It yields the protein CASSRAWGEADTQYF.

This chain connects TRBV29-1 to TRBJ1-2, with a possible D match to TRBD1 (5 bases). Deletions cut 0 bases from V and 4 bases from J, with 9 bases between. Germline loops: CDR1 SQVTM, CDR2 ANQGSEA. CDR3 length equals 13 residues. This CDR3 is CSVEDQGPYGYTF. The CDR3 nucleotides are TGCAGCGTTGAAGACCAGGGCCCCTATGGCTACACCTTC.

The chain combines TRBV4-3 with TRBJ1-2; 7 bases align to TRBD1. Germline V gene sequence: CDR1 LGHNA, CDR2 YSLEER. This CDR3 is 14 amino acids long. The ends lost 4 bases at V and 1 base at J; junction bases unmatched: 3. CDR3 region: CASSPDRINYGYTF. DNA for the CDR3: TGCGCCAGCAGCCCGGACAGGATTAACTATGGCTACACCTTC.

The chain employs TRBV5-1 and TRBJ1-1; possibly TRBD1 for D (5 bases). From germline, CDR1 is SGHRS and CDR2 YFSETQ. This CDR3 is 15 amino acids long. Trimming left V 4 bases short and J 5 bases short, with 18 bases between. CDR3 coding DNA: TGCGCCAGCAGCCACTTCCTGGCGGGGGGTACTGAAGCTTTCTTT. It yields the protein CASSHFLAGGTEAFF. Full variable domain (outside the CDR3, taken from reference TRBV5-1 and TRBJ1-1): KAGVTQTPRYLIKTRGQQVTLSCSPISGHRSVSWYQQTPGQGLQFLFEYFSETQRNKGNFPGRFSGRQFSNSRSEMNVSTLELGDSALYLCASSHFLAGGTEAFFGQGTRLTVV.

The V call is TRBV5-4, the J call TRBJ2-7, with D possibly matching TRBD1 (6 bases). The CDR3 has 16 amino acids. The germline V and J ends were trimmed by 4 bases and 0 bases, with 17 bases remaining between them. Germline CDR1 and CDR2: SGHNT and YYREEE (reference sequence). CDR3 bases: TGTGCCAGCAGCCCCACCCCGGAGGACAGCTCCTACGAGCAGTACTTC. Its translation: CASSPTPEDSSYEQYF.

This chain connects TRBV6-4 to TRBJ2-7; tentatively, D is TRBD2 (5 bases). CDR1 and CDR2 from the germline V gene are MRHNA and SNTAGT. The CDR3 runs 13 residues. V was clipped by 4 bases and J by 5 bases, with 12 bases between them. In nucleotides, the CDR3 is TGTGCCAGCAGTGTGAGGGAGTGGGACGAGCAGTACTTC. As protein: CASSVREWDEQYF.

The chain combines TRBV29-1 with TRBJ1-2; D is unresolved. CDR1 is SQVTM and CDR2 is ANQGSEA in the germline V gene. V gave up 2 bases and J gave up 2 bases, with 9 bases separating them. The CDR3 is 13 amino acids. In DNA, the CDR3 is TGCAGCGTTGAATTTCCAGAGAACTATGGCTACACCTTC. It is translated as CSVEFPENYGYTF.

J is TRBJ1-5 and V is TRBV28; D gene uncertain. The V and J ends lost 6 bases and 5 bases respectively, with 17 bases between them. Per germline, CDR1 MDHEN and CDR2 SYDVKM. The CDR3 sequence is 15 residues long. In DNA form, the CDR3 reads TGTGCCAGCAGCCCTAGAGCCCGGGTAGATCAGCCCCAGCATTTT. This sequence encodes CASSPRARVDQPQHF.

The rearrangement uses TRBV28 and TRBJ2-5; 9 bases are shared with TRBD2. The J call is in doubt because the DNA end fits TRBJ2-7 better. Germline values: CDR1 MDHEN, CDR2 SYDVKM. The CDR3 is made up of 17 amino acids. CDR3 residues: CASSLPSGDLFSYEQYF. The CDR3 region has the DNA TGTGCCAGCAGTTTGCCTAGCGGGGATCTCTTTTCCTACGAGCAGTACTTC.

This chain joins TRBV30 and TRBJ1-5; D remains unclear. Per the germline V gene, CDR1 is GTSNPN and CDR2 is SVGIG (reference sequence). V was pared by 4 bases and J by 1 base, with 11 bases between. This CDR3 spans 14 amino acids. CDR3 in DNA: TGTGCCTGGAACTGGGGTGGGAGCAATCAGCCCCAGCATTTT. Residues: CAWNWGGSNQPQHF. Supplemented by reference TRBV30 and TRBJ1-5, the full variable domain reads SQTIHQWPATLVQPVGSPLSLECTVEGTSNPNLYWYRQAAGRGLQLLFYSVGIGQISSEVPQNLSASRPQDRQFILSSKKLLLSDSGFYLCAWNWGGSNQPQHFGDGTRLSIL.

The CDR3 here is CASSLGAMPNTEAFF. The CDR3, as DNA: TGTGCCAGCAGTTTAGGGGCCATGCCGAACACTGAAGCTTTCTTT. The J gene is TRBJ1-1, the V gene TRBV27; tentatively, D is TRBD1 (5 bases). Germline values: CDR1 MNHEY, CDR2 SMNVEV (reference sequence). Between the trimmed V and J ends, which lost 2 bases and 1 base, there was a span of 11 bases. This CDR3 spans 15 amino acids.

This clone showed up just once. The chain recombines TRBV6-1 with TRBJ1-1; the D is unclear. The CDR3 length is 17 residues. Germline V gene data show CDR1 as MNHNS and CDR2 as SASEGT. V was pared by 0 bases and J by 0 bases, with 14 bases between. The CDR3, as DNA: TGTGCCAGCAGTGAAGCGCTCTTTCGGTCGGTGAACACTGAAGCTTTCTTT. Translating it yields CASSEALFRSVNTEAFF.

This clone came up once. Written as DNA, the CDR3 is TGTGCCAGCAGCGTAAAAGAGGGCAGGATCGACTATGGCTACACCTTC. The encoded protein is CASSVKEGRIDYGYTF. The rearrangement links TRBV13 to TRBJ1-2, with D unclear. V dropped 5 bases and J dropped 3 bases, with 19 bases sitting between them. The CDR3 is made up of 16 amino acids. CDR1 and CDR2 (germline): PRHDT, FYEKMQ (reference sequence). Using reference TRBV13 and TRBJ1-2 for the parts outside the CDR3, the full variable domain is AAGVIQSPRHLIKEKRETATLKCYPIPRHDTVYWYQQGPGQDPQFLISFYEKMQSDKGSIPDRFSAQQFSDYHSELNMSSLELGDSALYFCASSVKEGRIDYGYTFGSGTRLTVV.

V usage is TRBV15 and J usage is TRBJ1-2; 9 nucleotides agree with TRBD1. The CDR3 is 16 residues long. V gave up 4 bases and J gave up 6 bases; unmatched junction bases: 12. Germline assignment: CDR1 LNHNV and CDR2 YYDKDF (reference sequence). CDR3 in amino acids: CATSITRGTGRDGYTF. The CDR3 DNA reads as TGTGCCACCAGCATAACCAGGGGGACAGGGCGGGATGGCTACACCTTC. Using reference TRBV15 and TRBJ1-2 for the parts outside the CDR3, the full variable domain is DAMVIQNPRYQVTQFGKPVTLSCSQTLNHNVMYWYQQKSSQAPKLLFHYYDKDFNNEADTPDNFQSRRPNTSFCFLDIRSPGLGDTAMYLCATSITRGTGRDGYTFGSGTRLTVV.

The gene calls are TRBV6-5 and TRBJ2-2; unclear D gene. Trimming shortened V by 5 bases and J by 3 bases, and 10 bases separated the two germline ends. The CDR3 consists of 14 residues. CDR1 is MNHEY, CDR2 SVGAGI, per germline. The CDR3 DNA is TGTGCCAGCAGTACCGGGCCCTACACCGGGGAGCTGTTTTTT. This translates into CASSTGPYTGELFF.

Only a few counts were recorded for this clone. The DNA for the CDR3 is TGTGCCAGCAGTATAGAATTGAGGGATGAGCAGTTCTTC. The encoded protein is CASSIELRDEQFF. The chain links TRBV7-9 to TRBJ2-1; the D gene is possibly TRBD2 (5 bases). CDR1 SEHNR and CDR2 FQNEAQ come from the germline V gene (reference sequence). The CDR3 is made up of 13 amino acids. V shed 6 bases and J shed 8 bases, with 14 bases lying between them.

This chain joins TRBV14 and TRBJ2-1; D possibly corresponds to TRBD2 (5 bases). V lost 3 bases, J lost 9 bases, and 9 bases lay in between. The germline V gene encodes CDR1 SGHDN and CDR2 FVKESK. The CDR3 is 12 amino acids. CDR3 amino acids: CASSHGLSEQFF. DNA for the CDR3: TGTGCCAGCAGCCATGGACTCAGTGAGCAGTTCTTC.